The 10 T cell receptor beta chains below all came from one sample that was sequenced in a study of human T cells and chemical hapten exposure. As to time point: patch test 1, 2 weeks after DPC sensitization. The treatment was: therapeutic diphenylcyclopropenone sensitization with weekly scalp DPC. Each CDR3 protein gets one entry after TCRdb re-called the RACE reads with MiXCR. This sample has some 400,000 distinct CDR3 sequences, with more than 4.5% found just once. The material sequenced was whole blood, taken in connection with sensitization to the hapten diphenylcyclopropenone (DPC). These TCRs come from a woman aged 45-59 years with alopecia areata. Some clones in this sample may be carry-over from other donors' samples.

This clonotype was found many times. The J gene is TRBJ1-6, the V gene TRBV7-6; no clear D gene. With 4 bases removed from V and 5 bases from J, the gap between germline ends came to 9 bases. CDR3 length equals 14 residues. The germline V gene encodes CDR1 SGHVS and CDR2 FNYEAQ. DNA of the CDR3: TGTGCCAGCAGCTCCAGTCCTCATAATTCACCCCTCCACTTT. Translated: CASSSSPHNSPLHF.

At least ten counts were recorded for this clonotype. CDR3 sequence (DNA): TGTGCCAGCAGCGGGACAGGGGATTATAATTCACCCCTCCACTTT. Its translation: CASSGTGDYNSPLHF. V is TRBV9 and J is TRBJ1-6; 9 bases match TRBD1. Trimming took 3 bases from V and 4 from J; bases not matched to a gene: 2. CDR3 length: 15 amino acids. Germline loops: CDR1 SGDLS, CDR2 YYNGEE.

The table lists this clonotype with a few counts. The rearrangement joins TRBV3-1 to TRBJ2-7, with no clear D. The CDR3 has 12 amino acids. Germline CDR1 is LGHDT and CDR2 is YNNKEL (reference sequence). V was pared by 2 bases and J by 5 bases, with 7 bases between. The CDR3 DNA reads TGTGCCAGCAGCCAACGCCCCCACGAGCAGTACTTC. Amino acid sequence: CASSQRPHEQYF.

With regard to this clonotype: This may come from a read error, since a much larger clone is one base off. The chain's CDR3 is CAISESVDRARQPQHF. The CDR3 DNA reads TGTGCCATCAGTGAGTCAGTGGACAGGGCCCGTCAGCCCCAGCATTTT. The chain has TRBV10-3 and TRBJ1-5; 8 bases agree with TRBD1. This CDR3 is 16 amino acids long. Germline CDR1 and CDR2: ENHRY and SYGVKD. The V and J ends lost 0 bases and 6 bases, in that order; junction bases with no gene match: 7.

This clonotype showed up just a few times. The CDR3 does not close with the conserved phenylalanine or tryptophan, likely indicating a read error. The limits of the CDR3 on the DNA are not certain, so only TCRdb's listed CDR3 is given. The chain employs TRBV11-3 and TRBJ2-1; whether TRBD1, the table's D call, matches the DNA was not checked. The CDR3 region is 9 residues in length, termini included. Germline V gives CDR1 SGHNT, CDR2 YENEEA. CDR3: CASSLHTGP.

This clonotype has a count of ten or more. The chain combines TRBV30 with TRBJ2-2; D gene ambiguous. V lost 3 bases to trimming and J lost 2 bases, with 7 bases between them. The germline V gene encodes CDR1 GTSNPN and CDR2 SVGIG (reference sequence). This CDR3 has 13 residues. This chain's CDR3 is CAWRVGNTGELFF. Written as DNA, the CDR3 is TGTGCCTGGAGAGTAGGAAACACCGGGGAGCTGTTTTTT.

In this sample, this clonotype turned up many times. V is TRBV20-1 and J is TRBJ2-7, with 9 nucleotides matching TRBD2. The CDR3 length is 15 residues. In germline, CDR1 is DFQATT, CDR2 SNEGSKA (reference sequence). Trimming removed 5 bases from V and 4 bases from J; junction bases left unmatched: 12. In DNA form, the CDR3 reads TGCAGTGCTTCTTCCGCCCCGACTAGCGGTTACGAGCAGTACTTC. Translation gives CSASSAPTSGYEQYF.

This clonotype was seen many times. The rearrangement links TRBV29-1 to TRBJ1-5; TRBD1 aligns across 9 bases. Germline V gene lookup returns CDR1 SQVTM and CDR2 ANQGSEA. The V gene end was trimmed by 7 bases and the J gene end by 6 bases; junction bases not matched to a gene: 7. CDR3 length equals 13 residues. The CDR3 DNA sequence: TGCAGCGCCGGACAGGGGACCGGTCAGCCCCAGCATTTT. Translation gives CSAGQGTGQPQHF.

This clonotype has a count of ten or more. The V and J genes are TRBV6-1 and TRBJ1-1; 7 nucleotides agree with TRBD1. The germline gives CDR1 MNHNS, CDR2 SASEGT. This CDR3 comprises 15 residues. V was clipped by 7 bases and J by 0 bases; unmatched bases: 8. The CDR3 spells CASIPRGQLNTEAFF. DNA of the CDR3: TGTGCCAGCATCCCCCGGGGACAGTTGAACACTGAAGCTTTCTTT.

This clonotype was counted at least ten times. The chain has TRBV6-1 and TRBJ2-3; D uncertain. CDR1 and CDR2 (germline): MNHNS, SASEGT. The CDR3 sequence is 15 residues long. V lost 1 base and J lost 0, with 8 bases in between. The CDR3 region has the DNA TGTGCCAGCAGTGAAGGGTGGGGTAGCACAGATACGCAGTATTTT. Its protein product is CASSEGWGSTDTQYF.